This T cell receptor (beta chain) was captured in a study of PD-1 blockade in classical Hodgkin lymphoma (TCRdb year 2020). Study-level background: Nivolumab dosing was 3 mg/kg intravenously every 2 weeks, continuing until either disease progression or unacceptable toxicity. The study used CyTOF and TCR beta sequencing to define a peripheral blood immune signature of response to PD-1 blockade in classical Hodgkin lymphoma. What the study reported, not specific to this receptor: Trial patients with a complete response had baseline diversity similar to that of newly diagnosed patients, while partial responders and progressors had significantly lower diversity. A significant rise by C4D1 was seen in CD4+ but not CD8+ TCR diversity (p=0.0027 vs p=0.16), with the rise being most apparent in complete responders (p=0.02). Newly diagnosed patients were reported to have lower baseline TCR diversity than healthy donors, and relapsed/refractory patients were reported to have lower baseline TCR diversity still. The study was restricted to a single clinical trial cohort, and the causes of repertoire differences, possibly disease activity or prior therapy, were left undefined. Lower diversity was seen in patients whose nivolumab began less than 1 year after ASCT, and these patients were left out of later analyses so that immune reconstitution would not confound the results.

This clone was detected once. Which antigen it targets is not known. No base qualities exist here, and no much larger clone lies one base off it. Genomic DNA was isolated using the Qiagen DNeasy kit from unsorted PBMCs as well as from negatively selected CD4+ and CD8+ fractions. TCR beta CDR3 regions were subjected to amplification by immunoSEQ multiplex PCR with primers that anneal to V and J segments. A synthetic immune receptor repertoire was used to minimize amplification bias, and any residual bias was removed computationally once sequencing was done. As for how the authors treated the data: Custom Python scripts were used to quantify repertoire diversity as the Shannon entropy index. Unsorted, CD4+ and CD8+ repertoires were analyzed separately, except for combined analyses in which CD4+ and CD8+ sequences were merged in silico. Clonal expansion was defined as a frequency increase of at least 2-fold after treatment compared with C1D1, and clones undetected at baseline were assigned a pseudocount of 0.5. Singleton clones were defined as clones with 0 or 1 copy at C1D1, and non-singleton clones were defined as clones with 2 or more copies. Clones expanded in unsorted samples were assigned a CD4+, CD8+ or unknown annotation through matching of protein sequences in sorted samples from the same patient. Diversity changes from C1D1 to C4D1 were tested in paired samples using Wilcoxon tests. The table was pulled from immuneACCESS by TCRdb, which kept in-frame rearrangements only. Such tables lose some clones; where checked, under half of the loss comes from unresolved V genes, and the rest has no known cause. The DNA gave D and trimming, while V, J and clone size come from that table. For this sample there are 50,000 to 65,000 clones; more than 85% appear just once. The top ten constitute 8% to 13% of the sample.

V has 8 bases trimmed and J has 2 bases trimmed; junction bases matching no gene number 6. The CDR3 has 14 amino acids, counting the end cysteine and phenylalanine. Of all the DNA, just the CDR3 is kept, 42 bases in frame from base 1. CDR1 LNHDA and CDR2 SQIVND are derived from the germline V gene (reference sequence). This specimen's time point label, per the study, means: cycle 2 day 1 (C2D1) of nivolumab. Every trial patient had relapsed following autologous stem cell transplantation, and prior brentuximab vedotin exposure was what differed among cohorts A, B and C. A total of fewer than 65 patients with relapsed/refractory classical Hodgkin lymphoma made up the trial cohort, and each patient's best overall response was complete response, partial response or progressive disease. In the multi-cohort phase II CheckMate 205 trial, trial patients received single-agent nivolumab. An independent review committee assessed best overall response using the 2007 International Working Group response criteria. Trial PBMCs were collected immediately before nivolumab initiation (C1D1) and during therapy at cycle 2 day 1 and cycle 4 day 1. Peripheral blood was collected in 8 mL Vacutainer Cell Preparation Tubes, from which PBMCs were isolated by centrifugation and then cryopreserved.

The receptor chain draws on TRBV19 and TRBJ2-7; TRBD1 aligns with 10 central bases. The receptor was isolated from a human donor with classical Hodgkin lymphoma. Here the sequenced sample was peripheral blood mononuclear cells (PBMCs), taken before the second cycle of nivolumab. CDR3 reads: CASATGGATYEQYF. The base sequence is TGTGCCAGTGCGACAGGGGGCGCAACCTACGAGCAGTACTTC.